What follows is one T cell receptor beta chain and its context. A J-beta primer mix and a sample-barcoded 5' primer were used in a second PCR of about 7 to 12 cycles. One entry per CDR3 protein results from TCRdb running MiXCR on the 5' RACE reads. The table lists 800,000 or so distinct CDR3 sequences, 35% to 50% of them singletons. CDR3 size: 12 residues. V lost 3 bases to trimming and J lost 8 bases, with 8 bases between them. Germline-derived CDR1 and CDR2 are SGHAT and FQDESV (reference sequence). This record comes from a study of blood T cells in healthy people across ages. The chain couples TRBV11-1 to TRBJ2-1, with D unclear. The specimen was blood. The source of this sequence is an elderly man in good health. CDR3 bases: TGTGCCAGCAGCTTCAGCAGCTATGAGCAGTTCTTC. It yields the protein CASSFSSYEQFF.